The 10 T cell receptor beta chains reported below all come from one sample, sequenced in a study of cytomegalovirus exposure and HLA in healthy donors. Vbeta (60) and Jbeta (13) primers were used in the PCR. Data came from immunoSEQ multiplex PCR; TCRdb stores just in-frame clones and leaves some out. This sample has 150,000 to 200,000 clones, with 80% found just once. Sequences were obtained from PBMCs. The source is a boy aged 5-17 years in good health and CMV-seronegative.

The chain recombines TRBV27 with TRBJ2-6; TRBD1 matches 8 bases. In germline, CDR1 is MNHEY, CDR2 SMNVEV (reference sequence). The CDR3 is 15 amino acids. Trimming at V came to 6 bases and at J to 2 bases, leaving 3 bases not matched to a gene. The CDR3 sequence is CASRAGGAGANVLTF. In DNA form, the CDR3 reads TGTGCCAGCAGAGCAGGGGGCGCTGGGGCCAACGTCCTGACTTTC.

This clone turned up a few times. This chain uses TRBV23-1 with TRBJ1-5, with 7 bases that match TRBD1. TRBV23-1 qualifies as an ORF whose function is uncertain. The CDR3 covers 17 residues. Trimming at V came to 3 bases and at J to 2 bases, leaving 10 bases not matched to a gene. CDR3 bases: TGCGCCAGCAGTCACTCGGAAACAGGGGCAGGCAATCAGCCCCAGCATTTT. Translation gives CASSHSETGAGNQPQHF.

The gene calls are TRBV7-3 and TRBJ2-2; the match to TRBD1 covers 8 bases. This CDR3 comprises 17 residues. V shed 3 bases, J shed 4 bases, and the junction held 10 bases outside the gene matches. CDR1 SGHTA and CDR2 FQGTGA come from the germline V gene. For the CDR3, the DNA is TGTGCCAGCAGCTTCCCCAGGGGGCGCGGGGTCACCGGGGAGCTGTTTTTT. Translating gives CASSFPRGRGVTGELFF.

The chain recombines TRBV15 with TRBJ2-2, with no clear D. The CDR3 sequence is 16 residues long. Germline V gene sequence: CDR1 LNHNV, CDR2 YYDKDF (reference sequence). Trimming took 0 bases from V and 2 from J, leaving 10 bases between them. The CDR3: CATSRDQASNTGELFF. The DNA of the CDR3 is TGTGCCACCAGCAGAGATCAGGCCAGTAACACCGGGGAGCTGTTTTTT.

The chain is built from TRBV5-4 and TRBJ1-2; D may be TRBD1 (5 bases). Deletions cut 6 bases from V and 4 bases from J, with 16 bases between. The CDR3 loop spans 14 amino acids. Germline V gene data show CDR1 as SGHNT and CDR2 as YYREEE (reference sequence). The CDR3 DNA sequence: TGTGCCAGCACCCCTCCAGGGTCTCCCTATGGCTACACCTTC. Translation gives CASTPPGSPYGYTF.

The CDR3 bases are TGTGCCAGCAGCACTAGCGGGAGGTTATACGAGCAGTACTTC. Amino acids: CASSTSGRLYEQYF. The chain employs TRBV11-3 and TRBJ2-7, with 12 bases fitting TRBD2. The germline V gene has CDR1 SGHNT and CDR2 YENEEA. The V gene end was trimmed by 5 bases and the J gene end by 4 bases; junction bases not matched to a gene: 3. CDR3 length: 14 residues.

This clone was observed a single time. The chain links TRBV19 to TRBJ2-1; a weak D match, TRBD1 (6 bases). The V gene's germline CDR1 is LNHDA and CDR2 SQIVND (reference sequence). The V and J ends lost 6 bases and 0 bases respectively, with 15 bases between them. The CDR3 is 16 amino acids. CDR3 in amino acids: CASSSLRGSSYNEQFF. In DNA form, the CDR3 reads TGTGCCAGTAGCTCCCTCAGGGGAAGCTCCTACAATGAGCAGTTCTTC.

This clone was seen a handful of times. The DNA of the CDR3 is TGTGCCAGCAGCTTGGTCCCAGGGGCGGATGAAAAACTGTTTTTT. Its protein is CASSLVPGADEKLFF. This sequence joins TRBV5-6 and TRBJ1-4, with D maybe TRBD1 (6 bases). CDR1 is SGHDT, CDR2 YYEEEE, per germline. V lost 0 bases to trimming and J lost 6 bases, with 12 bases between them. This CDR3 region has 15 residues.

The J gene is TRBJ1-1, the V gene TRBV5-1; TRBD1 matches at 9 bases. The CDR3 extends over 15 amino acids. V gave up 0 bases and J gave up 2 bases; unmatched junction bases: 2. Germline CDR1 and CDR2: SGHRS and YFSETQ. This CDR3 reads CASSLGDRDNTEAFF. Written as DNA, the CDR3 is TGCGCCAGCAGCTTGGGGGACAGGGACAACACTGAAGCTTTCTTT.

This rearrangement joins TRBV5-1 to TRBJ2-5; D is unresolved. V dropped 0 bases and J dropped 4 bases, with 7 bases sitting between them. This CDR3 has 13 residues. CDR1 is SGHRS, CDR2 YFSETQ, per germline. The CDR3 DNA is TGCGCCAGCAGCTTGGCCGAGGTAGAGACCCAGTACTTC. This codes for CASSLAEVETQYF.